A single sample is the source of the 15 T cell receptor beta chains below, sequenced in a study of cytomegalovirus exposure and HLA in healthy donors. The assay was immunoSEQ multiplex PCR, and TCRdb's table has in-frame clones only and misses some. The table includes over 100,000 clones, about 95% detected once. Sequenced material: PBMCs. These receptors originate from a woman younger than 30 in good health and CMV-seronegative.

V gene TRBV29-1 combines with J gene TRBJ1-1, with a possible D match to TRBD1 (5 bases). With 5 bases removed from V and 5 bases from J, the gap between germline ends came to 12 bases. Germline V gene data show CDR1 as SQVTM and CDR2 as ANQGSEA. The CDR3 extends over 12 amino acids. This chain's CDR3 is CSVRRGRTEAFF. The CDR3 DNA reads as TGCAGCGTTCGAAGGGGAAGGACTGAAGCTTTCTTT.

The chain has TRBV2 and TRBJ1-2; possibly TRBD1 for D (5 bases). This CDR3 is built from 13 residues. CDR1 and CDR2 from the germline V gene are SNHLY and FYNNEI. The ends were cut back, 6 bases at V and 4 bases at J, with 12 bases in the middle. Here the CDR3 reads CASRGEGFYGYTF. The CDR3 DNA sequence: TGTGCCAGCAGGGGGGAGGGCTTCTATGGCTACACCTTC.

The V and J genes are TRBV18 and TRBJ2-7; a possible D gene is TRBD2 (6 bases). The CDR3 is 13 residues long. The V and J ends lost 8 bases and 5 bases respectively, with 16 bases between them. The germline gives CDR1 KGHSH, CDR2 LQKENI. The CDR3: CASAPRRGDEQYF. The CDR3 nucleotides read TGTGCCAGCGCCCCCCGGCGGGGCGACGAGCAGTACTTC.

V gene TRBV6-1 combines with J gene TRBJ1-2, with TRBD1 identical over 8 bases. The CDR3 length is 14 residues. V lost 5 bases to trimming and J lost 6 bases; unmatched junction nucleotides: 8. Germline values: CDR1 MNHNS, CDR2 SASEGT. As DNA, the CDR3 is TGTGCCAGCAGTCGCGATCCGACAGGGGATGGCTACACCTTC. Protein sequence: CASSRDPTGDGYTF.

V usage is TRBV7-8 and J usage is TRBJ1-5, with D possibly matching TRBD1 (5 bases). Trimming removed 1 base from V and 1 base from J, with 8 bases in between. The CDR3 runs 15 residues. CDR1 and CDR2 (germline): SGHVS, FQNEAQ. The CDR3 loop reads CASSLGDSSNQPQHF. For the CDR3, the DNA is TGTGCCAGCAGCTTAGGAGACAGCAGCAATCAGCCCCAGCATTTT.

The gene calls are TRBV27 and TRBJ2-1, with unresolved D. V lost 8 bases and J 6 bases, leaving 14 bases between the germline ends. The CDR3 consists of 13 residues. Germline V gives CDR1 MNHEY, CDR2 SMNVEV (reference sequence). Written as DNA, the CDR3 is TGTGCCAGCTCCACAAATCGGGTCAATGAGCAGTTCTTC. Its protein product is CASSTNRVNEQFF.

The chain carries TRBV7-9 and TRBJ1-1; no firm D call. Trimming took 3 bases from V and 2 from J, leaving 16 bases between them. This CDR3 spans 16 amino acids. The germline V gene encodes CDR1 SEHNR and CDR2 FQNEAQ (reference sequence). CDR3 loop: CASSFSGPLANTEAFF. The CDR3 bases are TGTGCCAGCAGCTTTAGCGGGCCCCTAGCTAACACTGAAGCTTTCTTT.

This clone was seen just once. V gene TRBV9 combines with J gene TRBJ1-5; D is undetermined. Trimming took off 3 bases at V and 11 bases at J, with 15 bases between the two ends. Germline CDR1 is SGDLS and CDR2 is YYNGEE. The CDR3 totals 13 residues. The CDR3 here is CASSAGDGSAQHF. The DNA of the CDR3 is TGTGCCAGCAGCGCAGGCGATGGTTCGGCCCAGCATTTT.

J is TRBJ2-7 and V is TRBV28; the D gene is possibly TRBD2 (7 bases). Trimming cost V 8 bases and J 4 bases, with 12 bases left between them. This CDR3 has 12 amino acids. Germline CDR1 and CDR2: MDHEN and SYDVKM. CDR3 DNA: TGTGCCAGCTGCGAGGGGGGGTACGAGCAGTACTTC. Amino acid sequence: CASCEGGYEQYF.

V is TRBV9 and J is TRBJ1-4; TRBD1 matches 8 bases. There are 14 residues in the CDR3. CDR1 and CDR2 from the germline V gene are SGDLS and YYNGEE. J was trimmed by 4 bases and V by 3 bases; bases with no gene match: 2. CDR3 residues: CASSGQGYNEKLFF. The CDR3 region has the DNA TGTGCCAGCAGCGGACAGGGGTATAATGAAAAACTGTTTTTT.

The chain links TRBV5-6 to TRBJ1-2; the match to TRBD1 covers 9 bases. Germline V CDR1 and CDR2: SGHDT, YYEEEE. The CDR3 totals 15 residues. J was trimmed by 5 bases and V by 4 bases; bases with no gene match: 9. CDR3 sequence (DNA): TGTGCCAGCAGCCTGGGACAGGGCCTCGGGTATGGCTACACCTTC. This sequence encodes CASSLGQGLGYGYTF.

The V call is TRBV4-1, the J call TRBJ2-2; TRBD2 matches 13 bases. The CDR3 is 18 amino acids. With V trimmed by 5 bases and J by 1 base, 7 bases remained unmatched. CDR1 is MGHRA, CDR2 YSYEKL, per germline. Here the CDR3 reads CASSVRLAGGMNTGELFF. In DNA form, the CDR3 reads TGCGCCAGCAGCGTCCGACTAGCGGGGGGCATGAACACCGGGGAGCTGTTTTTT.

This chain joins TRBV9 and TRBJ2-7, with 9 bases that match TRBD1. Per germline, CDR1 SGDLS and CDR2 YYNGEE. J lost 5 bases, V lost 0 bases, and 6 bases had no gene match. This CDR3 region has 15 residues. The CDR3 DNA is TGTGCCAGCAGCGTAGACGGGACAGGGCCCGACGAGCAGTACTTC. Translation: CASSVDGTGPDEQYF. The full variable domain, completed using reference TRBV9 and TRBJ2-7, is DSGVTQTPKHLITATGQRVTLRCSPRSGDLSVYWYQQSLDQGLQFLIQYYNGEERAKGNILERFSAQQFPDLHSELNLSSLELGDSALYFCASSVDGTGPDEQYFGPGTRLTVT.

This chain links TRBV9 with TRBJ1-3; D is unclear. The V gene's germline CDR1 is SGDLS and CDR2 YYNGEE. This CDR3 is built from 13 residues. The V gene lost 0 bases and the J gene lost 1 base, with 2 bases spanning the gap. The CDR3 bases are TGTGCCAGCAGCGTAGCATCTGGAAACACCATATATTTT. This encodes CASSVASGNTIYF.

This clone has a single count. The gene calls are TRBV27 and TRBJ2-5; maybe TRBD2 (6 bases). V gave up 8 bases and J gave up 5 bases, with 21 bases separating them. CDR3 length: 15 residues. Germline values: CDR1 MNHEY, CDR2 SMNVEV (reference sequence). CDR3 residues: CASRRDWGLGETQYF. The CDR3 DNA is TGTGCCAGCCGCCGGGACTGGGGTCTGGGGGAGACCCAGTACTTC.